The sequence of this T cell receptor (beta chain) was determined in a study of PD-1 blockade in classical Hodgkin lymphoma. Study findings and constraints: Reasons behind the repertoire differences stay unclear, perhaps disease activity or earlier therapy.

About this clone: No antigen is known for it.

The CDR3 runs 13 residues. V lost 7 bases, J lost 6 bases, and 13 bases lay in between. Assay used: immunoSEQ multiplex PCR; TCRdb lists only in-frame clones, some missing. In the table there are approximately 100,000 clones, about 89% of which are singletons. Each and every patient relapsed after autologous stem cell transplantation, and patients got differing brentuximab vedotin exposure. This chain joins TRBV6-7 and TRBJ1-5; no clear D. Being an ORF, TRBV6-7 has a function that is uncertain. The receptor was derived from a human donor with classical Hodgkin lymphoma. The material was peripheral blood mononuclear cells (PBMCs), obtained before the second cycle of nivolumab. In nucleotides, the CDR3 is TGTGCCAGCATTTTTTGGGCGGCTCAGCCCCAGCATTTT. Amino acids: CASIFWAAQPQHF.